One sample yielded the 30 T cell receptor beta chains listed below, sequenced in a study of blood T cells in healthy people across ages. Combining a sample-barcoded 5' primer with a J-beta primer mix, a second PCR ran for 7 to 11 cycles. TCRdb ran MiXCR on the 5' RACE reads and lists one entry per CDR3 protein. The table lists around 750,000 distinct CDR3 sequences, 50% to 65% of them singletons. The source material was blood. The source of these receptors is an elderly man in good health.

The chain employs TRBV7-2 and TRBJ1-5, with D perhaps matching TRBD1 (5 bases). Trimming removed 5 bases at V and 9 bases at J, with 14 bases between. This CDR3 has 13 amino acids. The V gene's germline CDR1 is SGHTA and CDR2 FQGNSA. In nucleotides, the CDR3 is TGTGCCAGCAGCCTCTCAGAGGGGACGCCCCAGCATTTT. Amino acid sequence: CASSLSEGTPQHF.

The chain carries TRBV20-1 and TRBJ2-1; 10 bases map to TRBD2. V lost 4 bases and J lost 3; bases outside the gene matches: 12. Germline lookup yields CDR1 DFQATT and CDR2 SNEGSKA (reference sequence). This CDR3 region has 17 residues. CDR3 DNA: TGCAGTGCTATGATGGTAGCGGGAGGCCTTCACTACAATGAGCAGTTCTTC. Its translation: CSAMMVAGGLHYNEQFF.

The J gene is TRBJ2-1, the V gene TRBV20-1; 7 bases are a match to TRBD2. Germline-derived CDR1 and CDR2 are DFQATT and SNEGSKA (reference sequence). The CDR3 is made up of 12 amino acids. V lost 5 bases to trimming and J lost 7 bases; unmatched junction nucleotides: 5. CDR3 nucleotide sequence: TGCAGTGCTGTCGGGAGGCGTAATGAGCAGTTCTTC. Translating it yields CSAVGRRNEQFF.

The J gene is TRBJ2-7, the V gene TRBV10-2; D gene unclear. The length of the CDR3 is 11 residues. CDR1 is WSHSY, CDR2 SAAADI, per germline. The V gene lost 5 bases and the J gene lost 5 bases, with 7 bases spanning the gap. The CDR3 nucleotides are TGCGCCAGCAGTCCAACACACGAGCAGTACTTC. As protein: CASSPTHEQYF.

This clonotype has a handful of counts. The chain joins TRBV5-1 to TRBJ2-1, with a tentative D call TRBD2 (6 bases). V dropped 3 bases and J dropped 2 bases, with 15 bases sitting between them. This CDR3 region has 16 residues. In germline, CDR1 is SGHRS, CDR2 YFSETQ. The CDR3 spells CASSSVGRGAYNEQFF. CDR3 bases: TGCGCCAGCAGCTCGGTAGGGCGGGGTGCCTACAATGAGCAGTTCTTC.

V usage is TRBV20-1 and J usage is TRBJ2-1, with 15 bases fitting TRBD2. The CDR3 covers 20 residues. CDR1 is DFQATT, CDR2 SNEGSKA, per germline (reference sequence). V dropped 3 bases and J dropped 0; count of bases not matched to a gene: 12. The CDR3: CSARALGLAGGSSSYNEQFF. CDR3 nucleotide sequence: TGCAGTGCTAGGGCTTTGGGACTAGCGGGAGGTTCAAGCTCCTACAATGAGCAGTTCTTC.

This chain links TRBV29-1 with TRBJ2-5; 10 positions agree with TRBD2. The CDR3 length is 16 residues. With V trimmed by 4 bases and J by 4 bases, 12 bases remained unmatched. Germline CDR1 is SQVTM and CDR2 is ANQGSEA. CDR3 DNA sequence: TGCAGCGTTGGTTTCTCGGCTAGCGGGAGTGTAGAGACCCAGTACTTC. This codes for CSVGFSASGSVETQYF.

This clonotype has just a few counts. The V and J genes are TRBV20-1 and TRBJ2-1, with 8 positions matching TRBD2. Germline-derived CDR1 and CDR2 are DFQATT and SNEGSKA (reference sequence). Unmatched junction bases numbered 8, after V lost 4 bases and J lost 12 bases. This CDR3 comprises 12 residues. For the CDR3, the DNA is TGCAGTGCTACCACTAGCGGACCGGGGCAGTTCTTC. It codes for CSATTSGPGQFF.

The chain couples TRBV14 to TRBJ1-2; a possible D gene is TRBD1 (5 bases). This CDR3 is 15 amino acids long. V lost 4 bases and J lost 8, with 20 bases in between. CDR1 and CDR2 from the germline V gene are SGHDN and FVKESK. The CDR3 sequence: CASSRSTGRTGGYTF. The DNA of the CDR3 is TGTGCCAGCAGCCGATCAACAGGACGGACTGGGGGCTACACCTTC.

The chain recombines TRBV4-1 with TRBJ2-1; either TRBD1 or TRBD2 may supply D (5 bases each). CDR3 length: 16 amino acids. Germline V gene sequence: CDR1 MGHRA, CDR2 YSYEKL. Trimming left V 6 bases short and J 4 bases short, with 19 bases between. The CDR3 region is CASSPHGAEFYNEQFF. CDR3 nucleotides: TGCGCCAGCAGTCCTCACGGGGCCGAGTTTTACAATGAGCAGTTCTTC.

About this clonotype itself: This may be a read error: a much more frequent sequence differs by one nucleotide. The V and J genes are TRBV29-1 and TRBJ1-2, with a weak D call TRBD1 (6 bases). Germline V gives CDR1 SQVTM, CDR2 ANQGSEA. Trimming left V 2 bases short and J 2 bases short, with 6 bases between. This CDR3 is built from 12 residues. The CDR3 spells CSVERGNYGYTF. For the CDR3, the DNA is TGCAGCGTTGAAAGGGGGAACTATGGCTACACCTTC.

J is TRBJ2-7 and V is TRBV27; TRBD1 is a possible D gene (6 bases). Germline V gene data show CDR1 as MNHEY and CDR2 as SMNVEV (reference sequence). Trimming took off 5 bases at V and 0 bases at J, with 14 bases between the two ends. The CDR3 covers 15 residues. CDR3 bases: TGTGCCAGCAGTAGCCTCGGGACACTCTCCTACGAGCAGTACTTC. Amino acid sequence: CASSSLGTLSYEQYF.

The chain combines TRBV10-3 with TRBJ1-3; 8 nucleotides match TRBD1. The CDR3 spans 15 residues. Per the germline V gene, CDR1 is ENHRY and CDR2 is SYGVKD. J was trimmed by 1 base and V by 8 bases; bases with no gene match: 7. This CDR3 is CAIGRTGGSGNTIYF. The CDR3 region has the DNA TGTGCCATCGGAAGAACAGGGGGATCTGGAAACACCATATATTTT.

This clonotype was observed a few times. This chain links TRBV7-2 with TRBJ2-7, with D perhaps matching TRBD1 or TRBD2 (7 bases each). Germline V CDR1 and CDR2: SGHTA, FQGNSA. Trimming cost V 4 bases and J 7 bases, with 20 bases left between them. The length of the CDR3 is 15 residues. The CDR3 DNA is TGTGCCAGCAGCTCAAGACAGGGAGGGTCCCTTGAGCAGTACTTC. Protein: CASSSRQGGSLEQYF.

A few counts support this clonotype. The chain links TRBV27 to TRBJ2-7; 7 bases align to TRBD2. Per germline, CDR1 MNHEY and CDR2 SMNVEV (reference sequence). This CDR3 is built from 13 residues. After removal of 3 bases from V and 6 bases from J, the junction contained 5 bases not matched to a gene. The chain's CDR3 is CASSFREGTEQYF. CDR3 sequence (DNA): TGTGCCAGCAGTTTCAGGGAGGGGACCGAGCAGTACTTC.

The chain uses TRBV25-1 and TRBJ2-5, with D possibly TRBD1 on 6 matching bases. The CDR3 has 16 residues. Germline V lookup: CDR1 MGHDK, CDR2 SYGVNS. The V and J ends lost 8 bases and 4 bases respectively, with 23 bases between them. The CDR3 loop reads CASGKGVGRTRETQYF. CDR3 sequence (DNA): TGTGCCAGCGGGAAGGGGGTTGGTCGAACAAGAGAGACCCAGTACTTC. The full variable domain, rest sourced from reference TRBV25-1 and TRBJ2-5, is EADIYQTPRYLVIGTGKKITLECSQTMGHDKMYWYQQDPGMELHLIHYSYGVNSTEKGDLSSESTVSRIRTEHFPLTLESARPSHTSQYLCASGKGVGRTRETQYFGPGTRLLVL.

This clonotype was seen only a few times. The genes are TRBV11-2 and TRBJ2-3; D may be TRBD1 (7 bases). Germline V gives CDR1 SGHAT, CDR2 FQNNGV. Trimming left V 3 bases short and J 5 bases short, with 12 bases between. There are 14 residues in the CDR3. In nucleotides, the CDR3 is TGTGCCAGCAGCTTGGGCAGGGGGGAAGATACGCAGTATTTT. Protein product: CASSLGRGEDTQYF.

J is TRBJ2-7 and V is TRBV6-5; either TRBD1 or TRBD2 may supply D (7 bases each). The CDR3 has 15 residues. V was shortened by 0 bases and J by 6 bases, with 15 bases between the two germline ends. Germline V gives CDR1 MNHEY, CDR2 SVGAGI. CDR3 sequence: CASSYSGEGASEQYF. Written as DNA, the CDR3 is TGTGCCAGCAGTTACTCGGGGGAGGGGGCGAGCGAGCAGTACTTC.

This clonotype was picked up a small number of times. The chain couples TRBV4-2 to TRBJ2-2; D not resolved. V dropped 1 base and J dropped 7 bases, with 25 bases sitting between them. The germline gives CDR1 LGHNA, CDR2 YNFKEQ. The CDR3 runs 19 residues. CDR3 sequence (DNA): TGTGCCAGCAGCCAAGTAGTCCGTGAGACGCCGGGTCGCGGCGGGGAGCTGTTTTTT. Translated: CASSQVVRETPGRGGELFF.

The V call is TRBV11-2, the J call TRBJ2-1, with 8 bases fitting TRBD2. J lost 13 bases, V lost 4 bases, and 18 bases had no gene match. The germline V gene encodes CDR1 SGHAT and CDR2 FQNNGV. This CDR3 spans 16 amino acids. The DNA of the CDR3 is TGTGCCAGCAGCTCGGGGGGGGACGGAGGTTTTTTGACCCAGTTCTTC. Translating it yields CASSSGGDGGFLTQFF.

This clonotype occurred a few times. The V gene is TRBV5-1, the J gene TRBJ2-6; TRBD1 matches 9 bases. Germline V gives CDR1 SGHRS, CDR2 YFSETQ. The CDR3 spans 17 residues. V shed 4 bases and J 4 bases; nucleotides not matched to a gene: 9. CDR3: CASSAGTGLGGANVLTF. The DNA for the CDR3 is TGCGCCAGCAGCGCCGGGACAGGGCTTGGAGGGGCCAACGTCCTGACTTTC.

The J gene is TRBJ2-7, the V gene TRBV28; 12 bases are a match to TRBD1. With 4 bases clipped from V and 7 bases from J, the junction kept 8 bases outside the gene matches. Looked up from germline, CDR1 is MDHEN and CDR2 is SYDVKM. CDR3 length equals 15 residues. As DNA, the CDR3 is TGTGCCAGCAGTTCTTCCGGGACAGGGGGCGAAGAGCAGTACTTC. Translating it yields CASSSSGTGGEEQYF.

The chain has TRBV10-3 and TRBJ2-1; perhaps D is TRBD1 or TRBD2 (5 bases each). Trimming cost V 10 bases and J 4 bases, with 14 bases left between them. The CDR3 spans 13 residues. Germline CDR1 and CDR2: ENHRY and SYGVKD. The chain's CDR3 is CATTVGSYNEQFF. The CDR3 nucleotides read TGTGCCACGACAGTGGGGAGTTACAATGAGCAGTTCTTC.

The count of this clonotype is one. The CDR3 here is CASKIPGTPYNEQYF. Here the CDR3 DNA reads TGTGCCAGCAAAATACCGGGAACCCCCTACAATGAGCAGTACTTC. The chain employs TRBV27 and TRBJ2-1; TRBD2 might be the D (5 bases). Matching the DNA end better, TRBJ2-7 makes the J call doubtful. CDR1 MNHEY and CDR2 SMNVEV come from the germline V gene (reference sequence). This CDR3 is built from 15 residues.

V and J are TRBV24-1 and TRBJ2-5, with TRBD2 identical over 9 bases. The CDR3 loop spans 16 amino acids. Germline assignment: CDR1 KGHDR and CDR2 SFDVKD. The V segment lost 1 base and the J segment 2 bases; nucleotides outside the gene matches: 4. The CDR3 loop is CATSDFGLALQETQYF. The CDR3 DNA reads as TGTGCCACCAGTGATTTCGGACTAGCGTTACAAGAGACCCAGTACTTC.

In DNA, the CDR3 is TGTGCCAGCACCACCTATGACAGGGGTGTCGAGTACTTC. It yields the protein CASTTYDRGVEYF. The chain carries TRBV2 and TRBJ2-5; 8 bases align to TRBD1. This CDR3 contains 13 residues. Germline V lookup: CDR1 SNHLY, CDR2 FYNNEI. V trimming: 7 bases; J trimming: 12 bases; junction bases outside the gene matches: 13. Using reference TRBV2 and TRBJ2-5 for the parts outside the CDR3, the full variable domain is EPEVTQTPSHQVTQMGQEVILRCVPISNHLYFYWYRQILGQKVEFLVSFYNNEISEKSEIFDDQFSVERPDGSNFTLKIRSTKLEDSAMYFCASTTYDRGVEYFGPGTRLLVL.

The chain has TRBV11-3 and TRBJ2-1; 8 positions agree with TRBD2. V lost 5 bases and J lost 7; bases outside the gene matches: 13. Germline lookup yields CDR1 SGHNT and CDR2 YENEEA. CDR3 size: 16 residues. CDR3 in DNA: TGTGCCAGCAGCCCCCCGGGGTTAGCGGGACGGAATGAGCAGTTCTTC. It specifies CASSPPGLAGRNEQFF.

This clonotype was detected a few times. An end of the junction does not agree with germline; a read error may underlie this. This rearrangement joins TRBV5-6 to TRBJ2-3, with unresolved D. In germline, CDR1 is SGHDT, CDR2 YYEEEE. The CDR3 is made up of 15 amino acids. The CDR3 bases are TGTGCCAGCCGCTTCGGGCTATCTAGCACAGATACGCAGTATTTT. Amino acids: CASRFGLSSTDTQYF.

The chain employs TRBV24-1 and TRBJ2-1, with 8 nucleotides matching TRBD1. The CDR3 extends over 13 amino acids. V shed 9 bases, J shed 5 bases, and the junction held 5 bases outside the gene matches. CDR1 and CDR2 from the germline V gene are KGHDR and SFDVKD. CDR3 amino acids: CATQGAGHNEQFF. As DNA, the CDR3 is TGTGCCACCCAGGGGGCCGGCCACAATGAGCAGTTCTTC.

This clonotype was seen only a few times. The chain uses TRBV3-1 and TRBJ1-6; no clear D gene. Between the trimmed V and J ends, which lost 0 bases and 7 bases, there was a span of 10 bases. Germline values: CDR1 LGHDT, CDR2 YNNKEL (reference sequence). The CDR3 has 15 residues. The CDR3 is CASSQDTGRNSPLHF. The CDR3 bases are TGTGCCAGCAGCCAAGATACGGGGAGGAATTCACCCCTCCACTTT.